Shown below are 25 T cell receptor beta chains from a single sample sequenced in a study of blood T cell repertoires in COVID-19. Sequencing was performed with immunoSEQ multiplex PCR; in TCRdb, only in-frame clones are kept and a portion is missing. The sample has about 120,000 clones; around three quarters are singletons. The sequenced material came from peripheral blood. The receptors here all came from a man in his sixties or seventies with acute or convalescent COVID-19.

The V gene is TRBV18, the J gene TRBJ1-1; no definite D call. The V end lost 2 bases, the J end lost 3 bases, and 16 bases lay between the germline ends. The CDR3 runs to 16 residues. Germline V lookup: CDR1 KGHSH, CDR2 LQKENI. CDR3 residues: CASSPVGGRGDTEAFF. The CDR3 DNA is TGTGCCAGCTCACCAGTAGGTGGCCGGGGTGACACTGAAGCTTTCTTT. Full variable domain (rest looked up from reference TRBV18 and TRBJ1-1): NAGVMQNPRHLVRRRGQEARLRCSPMKGHSHVYWYRQLPEEGLKFMVYLQKENIIDESGMPKERFSAEFPKEGPSILRIQQVVRGDSAAYFCASSPVGGRGDTEAFFGQGTRLTVV.

The chain carries TRBV28 and TRBJ1-2, with TRBD1 matching over 8 bases. The CDR3 length is 13 residues. The germline CDR1 and CDR2 sequences are MDHEN and SYDVKM. V dropped 10 bases and J dropped 4; count of bases not matched to a gene: 8. Written as DNA, the CDR3 is TGTGCCATTCACGGACAGGGCGGCTATGGCTACACCTTC. Its translation: CAIHGQGGYGYTF.

The gene calls are TRBV6-5 and TRBJ1-1; TRBD1 is a possible D gene (5 bases). Germline assignment: CDR1 MNHEY and CDR2 SVGAGI. The CDR3 spans 15 residues. V was clipped by 0 bases and J by 1 base, with 9 bases between them. The CDR3 region has the DNA TGTGCCAGCAGTTACTCGATACAGGAGAACACTGAAGCTTTCTTT. It translates to CASSYSIQENTEAFF.

V and J are TRBV2 and TRBJ1-2; D is uncertain. Trimming cost V 7 bases and J 7 bases, with 16 bases left between them. The CDR3 spans 13 residues. Germline assignment: CDR1 SNHLY and CDR2 FYNNEI. In DNA form, the CDR3 reads TGTGCCAGCACCGAAAATGGTCCCGGTGGCTACACCTTC. It specifies CASTENGPGGYTF.

CDR3 in amino acids: CASSDLRDRGRGGLDTGELFF. As DNA, the CDR3 is TGTGCCAGCAGTGACCTCCGGGACAGGGGGCGAGGAGGGCTTGACACCGGGGAGCTGTTTTTT. The V and J genes are TRBV28 and TRBJ2-2; 12 nucleotides match TRBD1. The CDR3 is 21 residues long. CDR1 is MDHEN and CDR2 is SYDVKM in the germline V gene. The trim removed 5 bases at V and 3 bases at J, leaving 19 bases unmatched.

The chain employs TRBV7-6 and TRBJ2-2; weak D call: TRBD1 (6 bases). CDR1 is SGHVS, CDR2 FNYEAQ, per germline. This CDR3 region has 16 residues. Trimming left V 4 bases short and J 0 bases short, with 12 bases between. The CDR3 loop is CASSSYRAANTGELFF. Here the CDR3 DNA reads TGTGCCAGCAGCTCATACAGGGCAGCGAACACCGGGGAGCTGTTTTTT. Full variable domain (remainder filled in from reference TRBV7-6 and TRBJ2-2): GAGVSQSPRYKVTKRGQDVALRCDPISGHVSLYWYRQALGQGPEFLTYFNYEAQQDKSGLPNDRFSAERPEGSISTLTIQRTEQRDSAMYRCASSSYRAANTGELFFGEGSRLTVL.

This clone was seen a single time. The chain uses TRBV4-2 and TRBJ2-7, with a weak D call TRBD1 (6 bases). The V and J ends lost 3 bases and 6 bases respectively, with 18 bases between them. The CDR3 consists of 15 residues. Per germline, CDR1 LGHNA and CDR2 YNFKEQ. The CDR3 protein is CASSQDMSLGGEQYF. In DNA, the CDR3 is TGTGCCAGCAGCCAGGATATGTCTTTAGGGGGCGAGCAGTACTTC.

The gene calls are TRBV7-9 and TRBJ1-2; 7 positions match TRBD1. The CDR3 contains 15 residues. Germline lookup yields CDR1 SEHNR and CDR2 FQNEAQ (reference sequence). V shed 4 bases and J 6 bases; nucleotides not matched to a gene: 11. CDR3 protein: CASSSSHPTGDGYTF. DNA for the CDR3: TGTGCCAGCAGCTCGTCACACCCCACAGGGGATGGCTACACCTTC.

This clone appeared a few times. The V call is TRBV6-6, the J call TRBJ1-6; D is possibly TRBD1 (5 bases). V lost 6 bases and J lost 0, with 9 bases in between. The V gene's germline CDR1 is MNHNY and CDR2 SVGAGI (reference sequence). The CDR3 is 15 residues long. The CDR3, as DNA: TGTGCCAGCAGACAGGAAAACTCCTATAATTCACCCCTCCACTTT. The encoded protein is CASRQENSYNSPLHF.

J is TRBJ2-7 and V is TRBV2, with 7 bases matching TRBD1. This CDR3 has 13 amino acids. Per the germline V gene, CDR1 is SNHLY and CDR2 is FYNNEI. The V segment lost 6 bases and the J segment 6 bases; nucleotides outside the gene matches: 8. The CDR3 DNA is TGTGCCAGCAGGGGGCAGGGGGTTGGCGAGCAGTACTTC. The encoded protein is CASRGQGVGEQYF. The full variable domain, in which reference TRBV2 and TRBJ2-7 provide the parts outside the CDR3, is EPEVTQTPSHQVTQMGQEVILRCVPISNHLYFYWYRQILGQKVEFLVSFYNNEISEKSEIFDDQFSVERPDGSNFTLKIRSTKLEDSAMYFCASRGQGVGEQYFGPGTRLTVT.

This clone was detected a few times. The chain uses TRBV2 and TRBJ1-1, with D possibly TRBD1 on 6 matching bases. The length of the CDR3 is 15 residues. Germline V lookup: CDR1 SNHLY, CDR2 FYNNEI. Trimming took 3 bases from V and 4 from J, leaving 15 bases between them. CDR3 sequence reads: CASSEETGLATEAFF. The CDR3 nucleotides read TGTGCCAGCAGTGAGGAGACAGGCTTGGCCACTGAAGCTTTCTTT.

The rearrangement uses TRBV5-4 and TRBJ2-1; 15 bases agree with TRBD2. The J segment lost 10 bases and the V segment lost 5 bases, leaving 7 bases of the junction unmatched. Germline loops: CDR1 SGHNT, CDR2 YYREEE (reference sequence). The CDR3 has 15 residues. The CDR3 nucleotides read TGTGCCAGCAGGCCTAGAGGGACTAGCGGGAGGGAGCAGTTCTTC. Translating it yields CASRPRGTSGREQFF. The full variable domain, its missing parts supplied by reference TRBV5-4 and TRBJ2-1, is ETGVTQSPTHLIKTRGQQVTLRCSSQSGHNTVSWYQQALGQGPQFIFQYYREEENGRGNFPPRFSGLQFPNYSSELNVNALELDDSALYLCASRPRGTSGREQFFGPGTRLTVL.

This clone was recorded once. The rearrangement uses TRBV6-6 and TRBJ1-4; D may be TRBD1 (6 bases). Between the trimmed V and J ends, which lost 5 bases and 0 bases, there was a span of 7 bases. Germline CDR1 and CDR2: MNHNY and SVGAGI (reference sequence). This CDR3 is built from 14 residues. The CDR3 DNA follows: TGTGCCAGCAGTCGACAGGCAACTAATGAAAAACTGTTTTTT. Residues: CASSRQATNEKLFF.

The chain joins TRBV5-3 to TRBJ1-2; 9 bases agree with TRBD1. TRBV5-3 is noted as an ORF with a role that remains uncertain. Trimming removed 6 bases from V and 5 bases from J; junction bases left unmatched: 20. CDR3 length: 18 amino acids. CDR3 sequence: CARTLGIKQGALGYGYTF. The CDR3 nucleotides read TGTGCCAGAACCCTTGGGATAAAACAGGGGGCGCTGGGATATGGCTACACCTTC.

V and J are TRBV7-2 and TRBJ2-3, with 16 positions matching TRBD2. Losses at the gene ends were 2 bases for V and 8 bases for J; bases not matched to a gene: 7. The CDR3 length is 17 residues. Germline loops: CDR1 SGHTA, CDR2 FQGNSA. CDR3 amino acids: CASSLTGTSGGEVTQYF. The CDR3 bases are TGTGCCAGCAGCTTAACCGGGACTAGCGGGGGGGAAGTTACGCAGTATTTT.

The chain combines TRBV7-2 with TRBJ2-7, with D possibly matching TRBD1 (5 bases). The V gene's germline CDR1 is SGHTA and CDR2 FQGNSA. CDR3 length: 16 residues. V was cut by 4 bases and J by 2 bases, with 18 bases left in between. CDR3 loop: CASSSDPQVSAYEQYF. CDR3 in DNA: TGTGCCAGCAGCTCAGATCCACAGGTATCGGCCTACGAGCAGTACTTC.

Concerning this clone: Possible read error: a much larger clone is one base away. The gene calls are TRBV6-5 and TRBJ2-7, with no clear D. Per germline, CDR1 MNHEY and CDR2 SVGAGI. V dropped 2 bases and J dropped 2 bases, with 7 bases sitting between them. The CDR3 sequence is 13 residues long. CDR3 coding DNA: TGTGCCAGCAGTTACGGCTCCCCCTACGAGCAGTACTTC. It yields the protein CASSYGSPYEQYF.

This clone was detected only a few times. This rearrangement joins TRBV5-4 to TRBJ1-2; TRBD1 agrees at 12 bases. The CDR3 sequence is 16 residues long. Germline trimming cut 4 bases from V and 4 bases from J; bases unmatched to any gene: 8. Looked up from germline, CDR1 is SGHNT and CDR2 is YYREEE (reference sequence). CDR3 protein: CASSPRDRGRGYGYTF. The CDR3 bases are TGTGCCAGCAGCCCCCGGGACAGGGGGCGCGGCTATGGCTACACCTTC.

The rearrangement links TRBV7-8 to TRBJ2-1; D call uncertain. The CDR3 is made up of 14 amino acids. Trimming removed 1 base from V and 1 base from J, with 5 bases in between. The germline gives CDR1 SGHVS, CDR2 FQNEAQ. The CDR3 sequence is CASSLGQSYNEQFF. CDR3 nucleotide sequence: TGTGCCAGCAGCTTAGGGCAGTCCTACAATGAGCAGTTCTTC.

Worth noting for this clone: The same CDR3 is also encoded by other DNA sequences in this sample. The V and J genes are TRBV2 and TRBJ2-3, with TRBD2 matching over 14 bases. Germline CDR1 and CDR2: SNHLY and FYNNEI. The CDR3 is 15 amino acids. The J segment lost 3 bases and the V segment lost 4 bases, leaving 0 bases of the junction unmatched. The CDR3 nucleotides are TGTGCCAGCAGTGGACTAGCGGGGGGGACAGATACGCAGTATTTT. Amino acid sequence: CASSGLAGGTDTQYF.

V and J are TRBV3-1 (or the pseudogene TRBV3-2) and TRBJ2-5, with 8 nucleotides matching TRBD1. The CDR3 runs to 13 residues. From germline, CDR1 is LGHDT and CDR2 YNNKEL (reference sequence). The V segment lost 5 bases and the J segment 3 bases; nucleotides outside the gene matches: 2. In nucleotides, the CDR3 is TGTGCCAGCAGCTCGGACAGGGAAGAGACCCAGTACTTC. It is translated as CASSSDREETQYF.

This chain connects TRBV7-3 to TRBJ2-1; D is unresolved. Germline CDR1 reads SGHTA; CDR2 reads FQGTGA. The CDR3 is 17 amino acids. Deletions cut 1 base from V and 0 bases from J, with 13 bases between. The CDR3 loop reads CASSLMPSASSYNEQFF. The CDR3 nucleotides are TGTGCCAGCAGCTTAATGCCCAGCGCGAGCTCCTACAATGAGCAGTTCTTC. The full variable domain, its missing parts supplied by reference TRBV7-3 and TRBJ2-1, is GAGVSQTPSNKVTEKGKYVELRCDPISGHTALYWYRQSLGQGPEFLIYFQGTGAADDSGLPNDRFFAVRPEGSVSTLKIQRTERGDSAVYLCASSLMPSASSYNEQFFGPGTRLTVL.

DNA of the CDR3: TGCAGCGTTGGGGACAGGCGTACTACGCAGTATTTT. Protein: CSVGDRRTTQYF. The chain couples TRBV29-1 to TRBJ2-3, with 8 bases fitting TRBD1. The J segment lost 8 bases and the V segment lost 4 bases, leaving 5 bases of the junction unmatched. The V gene's germline CDR1 is SQVTM and CDR2 ANQGSEA. The CDR3 contains 12 residues.

The rearrangement joins TRBV29-1 to TRBJ1-1; D call uncertain. The CDR3 is 10 residues long. The germline V and J ends were trimmed by 5 bases and 2 bases, with 3 bases remaining between them. The germline CDR1 and CDR2 sequences are SQVTM and ANQGSEA. CDR3 amino acids: CSVTNTEAFF. The CDR3 coding sequence is TGCAGCGTTACTAACACTGAAGCTTTCTTT. Together with reference TRBV29-1 and TRBJ1-1, the CDR3 gives the full variable domain: SAVISQKPSRDICQRGTSLTIQCQVDSQVTMMFWYRQQPGQSLTLIATANQGSEATYESGFVIDKFPISRPNLTFSTLTVSNMSPEDSSIYLCSVTNTEAFFGQGTRLTVV.

The chain joins TRBV7-2 to TRBJ1-4, with a tentative D call TRBD1 (5 bases). This CDR3 comprises 14 residues. Deletions cut 5 bases from V and 6 bases from J, with 13 bases between. CDR1 and CDR2 (germline): SGHTA, FQGNSA. CDR3 DNA: TGTGCCAGCAGCCCCCAGGGAGGGTATGAAAAACTGTTTTTT. Protein: CASSPQGGYEKLFF.